This T cell receptor (beta chain) emerged from a study of prognosis after radiotherapy for stage I lung cancer. Across the study: Deemed medically inoperable were all patients with non-small cell lung cancer. The study, taken as a whole, reports: Diminished Shannon entropy following stereotactic body radiation therapy characterized patients who developed distant metastases. Between patients with and without metastases, TRBV and TRBJ gene usage reportedly differed.

Genomic DNA yielded TCR beta CDR3, amplified by two-round multiplex PCR. Primers targeting each individual TRBV and TRBJ gene were applied in first-round PCR. TCRdb used MiXCR to reprocess the multiplex PCR reads, holding one entry per CDR3 protein. The sample holds around 17,000 distinct CDR3 sequences, 29% seen once. The CDR3 is 15 residues long. The V end was cut by 0 bases, the J end by 5 bases, with 11 bases between. Germline V gene lookup returns CDR1 SGDLS and CDR2 YYNGEE. On this clonotype: The antigen is not known.

The source material was PBMCs, sampled before or after stereotactic body radiation therapy (not recorded which). V usage is TRBV9 and J usage is TRBJ2-2; no clear D. This sequence originates from a donor aged 50 or older with non-small cell lung cancer. CDR3 sequence (DNA): TGTGCCAGCAGCGTAGCCCCTCGTTGTACCGGGGAGCTGTTTTTT. Protein: CASSVAPRCTGELFF.